This is a list of T cell receptor beta chains from one sample in a study of blood T cell repertoires in COVID-19. Produced via immunoSEQ multiplex PCR; TCRdb's table is partial and in-frame only. The sample contains 150,000 to 180,000 clones, 91% of which appear only once. Material: peripheral blood. Source of these receptors: a man in his forties or fifties with acute or convalescent COVID-19. The CDR3 runs from the conserved cysteine through the conserved F or W. A D gene is named only where the DNA matches it firmly. A row's size may be missing; if present it is once, few, many or a size class.

clone_size d_call j_call v_call cdr3_aa cdr3_nt
- - TRBJ1-2 TRBV7-2 CASSLVLRKSSNYGYTF TGTGCCAGCAGCTTAGTCCTGCGGAAAAGTTCTAACTATGGCTACACCTTC
- - TRBJ2-5 TRBV2 CASKIGVEETQYF TGTGCCAGCAAGATCGGGGTGGAAGAGACCCAGTACTTC
- - TRBJ1-5 TRBV7-2 CASSLVRGSQPQHF TGTGCCAGCAGCTTAGTACGGGGATCTCAGCCCCAGCATTTT
- - TRBJ1-3 TRBV29-1 CSVDGGENTIYF TGCAGCGTTGACGGAGGGGAAAACACCATATATTTT
- TRBD2 TRBJ2-3 TRBV29-1 CSVDSSGSKDTQYF TGCAGCGTTGATTCTAGCGGGAGTAAAGATACGCAGTATTTT
- - TRBJ2-5 TRBV7-9 CASSLREIQETQYF TGTGCCAGCAGCTTACGGGAGATACAAGAGACCCAGTACTTC
- TRBD2 TRBJ2-1 TRBV7-3 CASSLTASGRNEQFF TGTGCCAGCAGCTTAACGGCTAGCGGGAGAAATGAGCAGTTCTTC
- TRBD1 TRBJ2-5 TRBV5-8 CASSRDRMMGQETQYF TGTGCCAGCAGCCGGGACAGGATGATGGGGCAAGAGACCCAGTACTTC
- - TRBJ1-2 TRBV27 CASSLGAPGIRANYGYTF TGTGCCAGCAGTCTGGGAGCTCCGGGGATTAGGGCTAACTATGGCTACACCTTC
- - TRBJ1-2 TRBV3-1/TRBV3-2 CASSQVAGASSASYGYTF TGTGCCAGCAGCCAAGTCGCAGGGGCATCTTCCGCTAGCTATGGCTACACCTTC
- - TRBJ2-3 TRBV7-2 CASSPRVRADTQYF TGTGCCAGCAGCCCCCGAGTCCGCGCAGATACGCAGTATTTT
- TRBD1 TRBJ2-3 TRBV7-3 CASSLGQGTDTQYF TGTGCCAGCAGCCTAGGACAGGGGACAGATACGCAGTATTTT
- - TRBJ1-1 TRBV3-1/TRBV3-2 CASSQDREGGTEAFF TGTGCCAGCAGCCAAGATAGAGAGGGAGGGACTGAAGCTTTCTTT
once - TRBJ1-5 TRBV10-3 CAISGGRDFDPQHF TGTGCCATCAGTGGGGGCAGGGACTTTGATCCCCAGCATTTT